This T cell receptor beta chain was documented in a study of OX40 agonist ivuxolimab in advanced cancers. Study summary: Patients receiving dose escalation had hepatocellular carcinoma, melanoma, renal cell or head and neck cancer. Treatment received earlier with anti-PD-1, anti-PD-L1 or anti-CTLA-4 agents was allowed, and approximately 40% had some.

Generated by immunoSEQ multiplex PCR, the TCRdb table keeps only in-frame clones and is missing some. Of 20,000 to 25,000 clones in the sample, 84% were seen once. On cycle 4 day 1 and cycle 7 day 1, as well as at baseline, blood was sampled. V dropped 6 bases and J dropped 4; count of bases not matched to a gene: 8. The CDR3 runs to 15 residues. Germline CDR1 and CDR2: SNHLY and FYNNEI. The specimen comprised CD4+ or CD8+ T cells sorted from blood, sampled in a trial of the OX40 agonist ivuxolimab. The V call is TRBV2, the J call TRBJ2-2; 7 bases map to TRBD2. This receptor was taken from an adult with an advanced solid tumor such as melanoma, head and neck, liver or kidney cancer. The CDR3 spells CASRYGLGGTGELFF. DNA of the CDR3: TGTGCCAGCAGATACGGACTAGGAGGCACCGGGGAGCTGTTTTTT.